The 8 T cell receptor beta chains presented below share a single source sample, sequenced in a study of regulatory T cells in long-lasting Graves disease. TCR beta libraries were built with iRepertoire HTBI primers and Arm-PCR of CDR3 regions. TCRdb passed the multiplex PCR reads through MiXCR, listing each CDR3 protein once. Altogether around 480,000 distinct CDR3 sequences are present, about 15% being singletons, with the ten largest covering 25%. Time point given: newly diagnosed GD, antithyroid drugs for less than 3 months. Making the TCR library involved RNA that had been extracted from PBMCs. This sample also appeared in a second study, on T cells in Graves' hyperthyroidism and ophthalmopathy.

Sequencing used peripheral blood mononuclear cells (PBMCs), obtained at new diagnosis, from a patient treated with antithyroid drugs. The receptors derive from a woman aged 35-60 years with Graves disease.

This clonotype was counted ten times or more. J is TRBJ2-1 and V is TRBV12-3 or TRBV12-4, with D maybe TRBD2 (7 bases). This CDR3 comprises 16 residues. Trimming left V 3 bases short and J 0 bases short, with 12 bases between. The CDR3 here is CASSFRRGGSYNEQFF. DNA for the CDR3: TGTGCCAGCAGTTTTAGGAGGGGGGGCTCCTACAATGAGCAGTTCTTC.

The gene calls are TRBV20-1 and TRBJ1-1; no clear D. This CDR3 has 13 residues. Germline V gene sequence: CDR1 DFQATT, CDR2 SNEGSKA (reference sequence). Trimming pared 2 bases from V and 1 base from J, leaving 8 bases between. CDR3 coding DNA: TGCAGTGCTAGAACGGTGTCGAACACTGAAGCTTTCTTT. Translation: CSARTVSNTEAFF.

There are many counts of this clonotype. The chain couples TRBV18 to TRBJ1-4; 7 bases line up with TRBD1. The CDR3 totals 15 residues. Germline loops: CDR1 KGHSH, CDR2 LQKENI. Losses at the gene ends were 2 bases for V and 8 bases for J; bases not matched to a gene: 8. CDR3 sequence (DNA): TGTGCCAGCTCACCAATACCGACAGGGCAAGAAAAACTGTTTTTT. Translation: CASSPIPTGQEKLFF.

The table lists this clonotype with many counts. V usage is TRBV6-1 and J usage is TRBJ1-2, with D maybe TRBD1 (6 bases). From germline, CDR1 is MNHNS and CDR2 SASEGT. V was cut by 6 bases and J by 3 bases, with 11 bases left in between. The CDR3 totals 13 residues. The CDR3 here is CASRTGSDYGYTF. CDR3 nucleotide sequence: TGTGCCAGCAGAACAGGGTCTGACTATGGCTACACCTTC.

This clonotype was counted between two and nine times. The chain has TRBV18 and TRBJ1-2; 9 nucleotides match TRBD1. The CDR3 is 13 amino acids. Germline trimming cut 3 bases from V and 6 bases from J; bases unmatched to any gene: 2. CDR1 and CDR2 from the germline V gene are KGHSH and LQKENI. The CDR3 nucleotides are TGTGCCAGCTCACCTGGGACAGGGAATGGCTACACCTTC. Protein sequence: CASSPGTGNGYTF. The full variable domain, with the rest looked up from reference TRBV18 and TRBJ1-2, is NAGVMQNPRHLVRRRGQEARLRCSPMKGHSHVYWYRQLPEEGLKFMVYLQKENIIDESGMPKERFSAEFPKEGPSILRIQQVVRGDSAAYFCASSPGTGNGYTFGSGTRLTVV.

This clonotype turned up a few times. The chain recombines TRBV19 with TRBJ1-5, with TRBD1 matching 7 bases. After removal of 7 bases from V and 4 bases from J, the junction contained 10 bases not matched to a gene. The CDR3 is made up of 15 amino acids. CDR1 and CDR2 from the germline V gene are LNHDA and SQIVND (reference sequence). CDR3 sequence: CASTAEGGPNQPQHF. DNA of the CDR3: TGTGCCAGTACCGCAGAAGGGGGCCCAAATCAGCCCCAGCATTTT.

Turning to this clonotype: A much more abundant neighbour one base away suggests this may be a read error. The V and J genes are TRBV2 and TRBJ1-5, with D possibly matching TRBD1 (6 bases). Trimming pared 10 bases from V and 4 bases from J, leaving 17 bases between. Germline assignment: CDR1 SNHLY and CDR2 FYNNEI. This CDR3 spans 14 amino acids. CDR3 nucleotide sequence: TGTGCCACCAGCCGGGACATGGGGAATCAGCCCCAGCATTTT. Protein sequence: CATSRDMGNQPQHF.

V gene TRBV7-9 combines with J gene TRBJ1-1, with D tentatively TRBD1 (5 bases). CDR3 size: 13 residues. Between the trimmed V and J ends, which lost 8 bases and 1 base, there was a span of 11 bases. CDR1 is SEHNR, CDR2 FQNEAQ, per germline (reference sequence). The chain's CDR3 is CASGGGGNTEAFF. CDR3 nucleotide sequence: TGTGCCAGCGGGGGAGGAGGGAACACTGAAGCTTTCTTT.